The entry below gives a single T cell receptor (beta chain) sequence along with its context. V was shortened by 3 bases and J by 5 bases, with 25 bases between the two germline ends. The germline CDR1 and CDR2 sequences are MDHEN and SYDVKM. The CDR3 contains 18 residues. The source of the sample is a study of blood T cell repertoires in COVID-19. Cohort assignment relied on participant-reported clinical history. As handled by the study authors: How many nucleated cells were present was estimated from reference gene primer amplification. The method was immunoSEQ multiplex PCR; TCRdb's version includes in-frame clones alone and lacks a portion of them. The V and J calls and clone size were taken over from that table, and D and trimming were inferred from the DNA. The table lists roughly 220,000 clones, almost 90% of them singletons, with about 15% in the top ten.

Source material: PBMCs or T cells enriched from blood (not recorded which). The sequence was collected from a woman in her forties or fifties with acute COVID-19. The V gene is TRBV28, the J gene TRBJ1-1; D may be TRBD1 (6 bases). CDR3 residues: CASSFHLGHRVSVTEAFF. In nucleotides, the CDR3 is TGTGCCAGCAGTTTTCATTTGGGGCACAGGGTGAGTGTAACTGAAGCTTTCTTT.